The 26 T cell receptor beta chains below come from one sample, sequenced in a study of cytomegalovirus exposure and HLA in healthy donors. Use of 60 Vbeta and 13 Jbeta primers characterized the PCR. Sequenced by immunoSEQ multiplex PCR; TCRdb stores in-frame clones only, minus some. Its table lists around 74,000 clones. Sequencing used PBMCs. Receptors were obtained from a man aged 45-60 years in good health and CMV-seropositive.

The chain uses TRBV5-1 and TRBJ2-3; TRBD2 is a possible D gene (6 bases). The CDR3 contains 14 residues. In germline, CDR1 is SGHRS, CDR2 YFSETQ. Trimming took off 6 bases at V and 4 bases at J, with 15 bases between the two ends. The CDR3: CASTLVGGSDTQYF. The CDR3 nucleotides are TGCGCCAGCACCCTTGTAGGAGGGTCAGATACGCAGTATTTT.

This sequence joins TRBV30 and TRBJ2-3, with TRBD2 matching over 9 bases. The V and J ends lost 1 base and 1 base, in that order; junction bases with no gene match: 3. The CDR3 spans 15 residues. CDR1 and CDR2 (germline): GTSNPN, SVGIG (reference sequence). The CDR3, as DNA: TGTGCCTGGAGTGAAGAGCGGGGGGGCACAGATACGCAGTATTTT. Translated, it gives CAWSEERGGTDTQYF.

The chain combines TRBV18 with TRBJ1-1, with D hard to call. Trimming took 4 bases from V and 4 from J, leaving 13 bases between them. Germline assignment: CDR1 KGHSH and CDR2 LQKENI. The CDR3 runs 14 residues. CDR3 DNA sequence: TGTGCCAGCTCACGACTGTCTTCCAGCACTGAAGCTTTCTTT. The encoded protein is CASSRLSSSTEAFF.

The rearrangement joins TRBV5-6 to TRBJ2-3; 8 nucleotides line up with TRBD2. V trimming: 4 bases; J trimming: 4 bases; junction bases outside the gene matches: 5. From germline, CDR1 is SGHDT and CDR2 YYEEEE. This CDR3 is built from 14 residues. The CDR3 coding sequence is TGTGCCAGCAGCCTAGAAGCGGGAGCAGATACGCAGTATTTT. Protein product: CASSLEAGADTQYF.

The V and J genes are TRBV19 and TRBJ1-2; D call uncertain. V was pared by 7 bases and J by 4 bases, with 16 bases between. CDR1 and CDR2 from the germline V gene are LNHDA and SQIVND (reference sequence). The CDR3 spans 14 residues. CDR3 DNA sequence: TGTGCCAGTACCCGCGGCGGGAAGAGCTATGGCTACACCTTC. Its translation is CASTRGGKSYGYTF.

The chain carries TRBV6-6 and TRBJ1-5; 8 bases line up with TRBD1. The V segment lost 5 bases and the J segment 7 bases; nucleotides outside the gene matches: 13. The germline gives CDR1 MNHNY, CDR2 SVGAGI (reference sequence). The CDR3 is 16 amino acids. In DNA, the CDR3 is TGTGCCAGCAGTCTAGGACAGGGAAGAGTAGAGCAGCCCCAGCATTTT. The encoded protein is CASSLGQGRVEQPQHF.

The rearrangement uses TRBV19 and TRBJ1-5; a possible D gene is TRBD1 (5 bases). The V gene lost 1 base and the J gene lost 1 base, with 8 bases spanning the gap. Germline values: CDR1 LNHDA, CDR2 SQIVND (reference sequence). This CDR3 is built from 15 residues. Here the CDR3 reads CASSIGPGSNQPQHF. CDR3 in DNA: TGTGCCAGTAGTATAGGCCCAGGGAGCAATCAGCCCCAGCATTTT.

The chain couples TRBV27 to TRBJ2-1; possible D gene TRBD2, 6 bases. V was trimmed by 3 bases and J by 1 base, leaving 10 bases between them. This CDR3 has 15 residues. Germline lookup yields CDR1 MNHEY and CDR2 SMNVEV (reference sequence). CDR3 DNA sequence: TGTGCCAGCAGTTTTGTCGGGACTTCCTACAATGAGCAGTTCTTC. Translation gives CASSFVGTSYNEQFF.

On this clone: The germline gene is not matched at one end of the junction; a read error may be the cause. This chain uses TRBV9 with TRBJ2-2; D possibly corresponds to TRBD1 (6 bases). Germline lookup yields CDR1 SGDLS and CDR2 YYNGEE. The CDR3 loop spans 14 amino acids. The CDR3 protein is CASSVHREHRGAVF. In DNA form, the CDR3 reads TGTGCCAGCAGCGTACACAGGGAACACCGGGGAGCTGTTTTT.

The chain is built from TRBV4-1 and TRBJ2-7, with TRBD2 matching 10 bases. Looked up from germline, CDR1 is MGHRA and CDR2 is YSYEKL. The CDR3 contains 14 residues. With V trimmed by 0 bases and J by 5 bases, 1 base remained unmatched. The CDR3 is CASSQDLAGDEQYV. CDR3 DNA: TGCGCCAGCAGCCAAGATCTAGCGGGGGACGAGCAGTACGTC.

V is TRBV28 and J is TRBJ2-7, with D unclear. Trimming stripped 5 bases from V and 4 bases from J, with 9 bases between. Germline CDR1 and CDR2: MDHEN and SYDVKM. The CDR3 is 12 residues long. CDR3 sequence: CASSQVLYEQYF. CDR3 DNA: TGTGCCAGCAGTCAGGTTCTTTACGAGCAGTACTTC.

The genes are TRBV15 and TRBJ1-1; no firm D call. V lost 3 bases and J lost 4, with 9 bases in between. Germline loops: CDR1 LNHNV, CDR2 YYDKDF (reference sequence). The CDR3 loop spans 13 amino acids. Here the CDR3 reads CATSRGSGTEAFF. For the CDR3, the DNA is TGTGCCACCAGCAGGGGTTCGGGCACTGAAGCTTTCTTT.

The V and J genes are TRBV27 and TRBJ1-2, with a weak D call TRBD1 (5 bases). Trimming shortened V by 4 bases and J by 6 bases, and 9 bases separated the two germline ends. The CDR3 is 12 residues long. Per the germline V gene, CDR1 is MNHEY and CDR2 is SMNVEV (reference sequence). The CDR3 region is CASSSETDGYTF. The CDR3 DNA reads as TGTGCCAGCAGTTCTGAGACAGATGGCTACACCTTC.

The rearrangement joins TRBV7-2 to TRBJ1-4; D is possibly TRBD1 (5 bases). The CDR3 spans 15 residues. Trimming stripped 5 bases from V and 2 bases from J, with 12 bases between. The V gene's germline CDR1 is SGHTA and CDR2 FQGNSA. Here the CDR3 reads CASSVTGRTNEKLFF. CDR3 coding DNA: TGTGCCAGCAGCGTCACAGGAAGGACTAATGAAAAACTGTTTTTT.

This rearrangement joins TRBV6-1 to TRBJ1-2; 7 bases align to TRBD1. This CDR3 spans 14 amino acids. The germline gives CDR1 MNHNS, CDR2 SASEGT. The ends lost 7 bases at V and 4 bases at J; junction bases unmatched: 9. The CDR3 DNA sequence: TGTGCCAGCACCGGGACAGCGTTTGCCTATGGCTACACCTTC. Translation gives CASTGTAFAYGYTF.

V is TRBV7-9 and J is TRBJ2-1; 11 nucleotides agree with TRBD2. The CDR3 has 15 residues. V gave up 5 bases and J gave up 10 bases; unmatched junction bases: 10. Germline values: CDR1 SEHNR, CDR2 FQNEAQ (reference sequence). CDR3: CASSGLAGGPREQFF. The CDR3 DNA is TGTGCCAGCAGCGGATTAGCGGGGGGGCCGCGGGAGCAGTTCTTC.

The chain recombines TRBV6-5 with TRBJ1-2; 8 nucleotides match TRBD1. The ends lost 4 bases at V and 6 bases at J; junction bases unmatched: 7. CDR3 size: 14 residues. CDR1 is MNHEY and CDR2 is SVGAGI in the germline V gene. For the CDR3, the DNA is TGTGCCAGCAGTTCTCGGACAGGGAAAAATGGCTACACCTTC. Its protein product is CASSSRTGKNGYTF.

The rearrangement links TRBV7-2 to TRBJ1-2; the match to TRBD1 covers 9 bases. The CDR3 has 14 residues. V dropped 1 base and J dropped 8; count of bases not matched to a gene: 5. Germline V lookup: CDR1 SGHTA, CDR2 FQGNSA. The CDR3 is CASSLGGQGRGYTF. CDR3 DNA: TGTGCCAGCAGCTTAGGTGGACAGGGGAGAGGCTACACCTTC.

This sequence joins TRBV23-1 and TRBJ2-7; tentative D call: TRBD1 (6 bases). TRBV23-1 is treated as an ORF (open reading frame) with a function not yet certain. V gave up 9 bases and J gave up 4 bases, with 22 bases separating them. The CDR3 runs 15 residues. The CDR3 DNA reads TGCGCCAGGCCCATGACAGGTGGACACCCGTACGAGCAGTACTTC. Translating gives CARPMTGGHPYEQYF.

CDR3 amino acids: CASSLGDRGGNQPQHF. CDR3 DNA: TGCGCCAGCAGCTTGGGGGACAGGGGAGGCAATCAGCCCCAGCATTTT. The rearrangement uses TRBV5-1 and TRBJ1-5, with 10 bases aligning to TRBD1. With 0 bases clipped from V and 2 bases from J, the junction kept 2 bases outside the gene matches. The CDR3 is 16 amino acids. Germline CDR1 is SGHRS and CDR2 is YFSETQ.

The chain carries TRBV25-1 and TRBJ2-2, with a weak D call TRBD2 (6 bases). Looked up from germline, CDR1 is MGHDK and CDR2 is SYGVNS. The CDR3 covers 18 residues. V was clipped by 5 bases and J by 2 bases, with 21 bases between them. CDR3 amino acids: CASSRAGGGAPNTGELFF. The CDR3 coding sequence is TGTGCCAGCAGTCGAGCGGGTGGAGGAGCCCCTAACACCGGGGAGCTGTTTTTT.

This rearrangement joins TRBV20-1 to TRBJ1-2; D unclear. The ends were cut back, 6 bases at V and 8 bases at J, with 13 bases in the middle. The CDR3 contains 11 residues. The germline V gene encodes CDR1 DFQATT and CDR2 SNEGSKA (reference sequence). In nucleotides, the CDR3 is TGCAGTGCCTCTTCTTCGAGCGGCTACACCTTC. Translation gives CSASSSSGYTF.

V usage is TRBV27 and J usage is TRBJ1-2; tentative D call: TRBD1 (6 bases). From germline, CDR1 is MNHEY and CDR2 SMNVEV (reference sequence). Trimming left V 3 bases short and J 2 bases short, with 13 bases between. The CDR3 sequence is 15 residues long. CDR3 region: CASSLAGALNYGYTF. CDR3 nucleotides: TGTGCCAGCAGTTTGGCAGGGGCGCTGAACTATGGCTACACCTTC.

V is TRBV5-1 and J is TRBJ1-1; D call uncertain. Trimming cost V 0 bases and J 0 bases, with 12 bases left between them. Germline V CDR1 and CDR2: SGHRS, YFSETQ. This CDR3 comprises 16 residues. Here the CDR3 reads CASSLAVGGLNTEAFF. DNA of the CDR3: TGCGCCAGCAGCTTGGCCGTAGGCGGCTTGAACACTGAAGCTTTCTTT.

V usage is TRBV7-9 and J usage is TRBJ2-1; weak D call: TRBD2 (7 bases). Trimming removed 0 bases at V and 4 bases at J, with 19 bases between. The CDR3 totals 18 residues. Looked up from germline, CDR1 is SEHNR and CDR2 is FQNEAQ (reference sequence). Written as DNA, the CDR3 is TGTGCCAGCAGCTTAGCCCCTCTTGGGGGGAGGGGGTACAATGAGCAGTTCTTC. It codes for CASSLAPLGGRGYNEQFF.

The chain links TRBV11-2 to TRBJ2-5, with a weak D call TRBD2 (6 bases). This CDR3 has 14 residues. CDR1 and CDR2 (germline): SGHAT, FQNNGV. V lost 4 bases and J lost 4, with 13 bases in between. The CDR3 DNA is TGTGCCAGCAGCTACCGGGACTTACCAGAGACCCAGTACTTC. This gives the protein CASSYRDLPETQYF. Looking up the rest from reference TRBV11-2 and TRBJ2-5 gives the full variable domain: EAGVAQSPRYKIIEKRQSVAFWCNPISGHATLYWYQQILGQGPKLLIQFQNNGVVDDSQLPKDRFSAERLKGVDSTLKIQPAKLEDSAVYLCASSYRDLPETQYFGPGTRLLVL.